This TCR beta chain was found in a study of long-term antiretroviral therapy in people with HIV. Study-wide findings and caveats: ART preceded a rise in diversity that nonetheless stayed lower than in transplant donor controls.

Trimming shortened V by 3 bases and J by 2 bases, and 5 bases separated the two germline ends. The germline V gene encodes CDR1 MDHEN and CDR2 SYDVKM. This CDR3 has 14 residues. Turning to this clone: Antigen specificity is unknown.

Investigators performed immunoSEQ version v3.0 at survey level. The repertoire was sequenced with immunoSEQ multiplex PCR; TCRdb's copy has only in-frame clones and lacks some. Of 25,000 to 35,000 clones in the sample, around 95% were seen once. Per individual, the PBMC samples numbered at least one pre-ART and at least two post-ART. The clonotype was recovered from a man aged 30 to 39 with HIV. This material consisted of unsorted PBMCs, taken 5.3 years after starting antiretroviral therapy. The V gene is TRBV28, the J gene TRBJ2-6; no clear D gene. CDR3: CASSFTTGANVLTF. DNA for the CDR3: TGTGCCAGCAGTTTTACAACTGGGGCCAACGTCCTGACTTTC. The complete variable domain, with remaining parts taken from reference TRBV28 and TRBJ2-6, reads DVKVTQSSRYLVKRTGEKVFLECVQDMDHENMFWYRQDPGLGLRLIYFSYDVKMKEKGDIPEGYSVSREKKERFSLILESASTNQTSMYLCASSFTTGANVLTFGAGSRLTVL.